Each of the 2 T cell receptor beta chains below was sequenced from the same sample in a study of cytomegalovirus exposure and HLA in healthy donors. The data were produced by immunoSEQ multiplex PCR, yet TCRdb's version contains in-frame clones alone and is incomplete. The sample has some 74,000 clones, approximately 93% seen once. Sequenced material: PBMCs. The receptors originated from a woman between 25 and 40 years old in good health and CMV-seronegative.

This chain links TRBV6-5 with TRBJ1-1; D is unresolved. The CDR3 sequence is 15 residues long. Trimming took off 6 bases at V and 9 bases at J, with 23 bases between the two ends. Germline V gives CDR1 MNHEY, CDR2 SVGAGI. CDR3 sequence (DNA): TGTGCCAGCAGCCCCCGCCTACAGCGGACTCAAAAAGCTTTCTTT. Translation gives CASSPRLQRTQKAFF.

This chain connects TRBV11-2 to TRBJ2-3, with TRBD2 as a possible D gene (6 bases). Per the germline V gene, CDR1 is SGHAT and CDR2 is FQNNGV. The CDR3 has 16 residues. V was clipped by 2 bases and J by 1 base, with 13 bases between them. CDR3 loop: CASSLYGGFGTDTQYF. The CDR3 coding sequence is TGTGCCAGCAGCTTATATGGGGGGTTCGGCACAGATACGCAGTATTTT. Looking up the rest from reference TRBV11-2 and TRBJ2-3 gives the full variable domain: EAGVAQSPRYKIIEKRQSVAFWCNPISGHATLYWYQQILGQGPKLLIQFQNNGVVDDSQLPKDRFSAERLKGVDSTLKIQPAKLEDSAVYLCASSLYGGFGTDTQYFGPGTRLTVL.